These T cell receptor beta chains were read from a single sample in a study of Graves' ophthalmopathy and Graves' hyperthyroidism. MiXCR was run by TCRdb on the multiplex PCR reads, yielding one entry per CDR3 protein. The sample contains about 1.2 million distinct CDR3 sequences, less than 45% of which appear only once. Source material: peripheral blood or thyroid tissue (not recorded which). All receptors come from an adult man with Graves' hyperthyroidism. Both conserved end residues are part of each CDR3. The D gene is left open where the match is weak. A clone size is listed for some rows: how often the clone was seen (once, few, many), or a class if it is expanded.

J gene,clone size,V gene,CDR3 length,D gene,CDR3 DNA,CDR3 protein
TRBJ2-2,few,TRBV7-2,13,NA,TGTGCCAGCAGCTTATATTACGTCGGGGAGCTGTTTTTT,CASSLYYVGELFF
TRBJ2-5,few,TRBV20-1,14,NA,TGCAGTGCCCTCGGTAGCGGTACCCAAGAGACCCAGTACTTC,CSALGSGTQETQYF
TRBJ2-5,many,TRBV6-5,15,NA,TGTGCCAGCAGTTCCCGCATCGAGATCCAAGAGACCCAGTACTTC,CASSSRIEIQETQYF
TRBJ2-7,NA,TRBV7-9,13,NA,TGCGCCAGCAGCCAAGATCTAGAGGCTGAGCAGTACTTC,CASSQDLEAEQYF
TRBJ1-5,few,TRBV15,15,TRBD1,TGTGCCACCAGCGGGAGCAGGGGGCTAGATCAGCCCCAGCATTTT,CATSGSRGLDQPQHF
TRBJ2-7,few,TRBV7-2,14,NA,TGTGCCAGCAGCGAAAGACTTCTCTCCTACGAGCAGTACTTC,CASSERLLSYEQYF
TRBJ2-5,many,TRBV20-1,14,NA,TGCAGTGCTAGAGGAGACAGGACCCAAGAGACCCAGTACTTC,CSARGDRTQETQYF
TRBJ2-5,few,TRBV12-3/TRBV12-4,15,NA,TGTGCCAGCAGTTTTTCCCACGGTATCAAAGAGACCCAGTACTTC,CASSFSHGIKETQYF
TRBJ1-2,many,TRBV7-2,14,TRBD1,TGTGCCAGCAGCCGAGAGACAGGGGCGGGCGGCTACACCTTC,CASSRETGAGGYTF
TRBJ2-5,NA,TRBV7-9,12,TRBD2,TGTGCCAGCAGCCGGGAGGGAAAAACCCGGTACTTC,CASSREGKTRYF
TRBJ1-1,few,TRBV28,14,NA,TGTGCCAGCCGGACGTCACAGCAGAACACTGAAGCTTTCTTT,CASRTSQQNTEAFF
TRBJ1-5,few,TRBV10-3,12,NA,TGTGCCATCAGTTCCGACAATGAGCCCCAGCATTTT,CAISSDNEPQHF
TRBJ1-2,few,TRBV4-1,12,NA,TGCGCCAGCAGCCAAGTCTTTGATGGCTACACCTTC,CASSQVFDGYTF
TRBJ1-1,NA,TRBV7-2,16,TRBD1,TGTGCCAGCAGCTTTACAACAGGGGGCGCTTCCCCCGAAGCTTTCTTT,CASSFTTGGASPEAFF
TRBJ2-7,NA,TRBV13,14,NA,TGTGCCAGCAGCTCCCGGACTTCCCGTACGCAGCAGTACTTC,CASSSRTSRTQQYF